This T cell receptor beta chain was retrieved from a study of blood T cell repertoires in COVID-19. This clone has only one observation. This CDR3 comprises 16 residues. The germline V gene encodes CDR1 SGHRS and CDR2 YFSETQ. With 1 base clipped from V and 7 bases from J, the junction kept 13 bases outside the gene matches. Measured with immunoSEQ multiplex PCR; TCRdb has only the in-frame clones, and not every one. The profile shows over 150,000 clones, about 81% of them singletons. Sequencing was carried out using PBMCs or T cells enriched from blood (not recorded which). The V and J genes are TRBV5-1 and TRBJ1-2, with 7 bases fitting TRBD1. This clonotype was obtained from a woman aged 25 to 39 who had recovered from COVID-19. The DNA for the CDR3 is TGCGCCAGCAGCTTGTGGCGACAGGGCCAAGGTAGTGGCTACACCTTC. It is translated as CASSLWRQGQGSGYTF.